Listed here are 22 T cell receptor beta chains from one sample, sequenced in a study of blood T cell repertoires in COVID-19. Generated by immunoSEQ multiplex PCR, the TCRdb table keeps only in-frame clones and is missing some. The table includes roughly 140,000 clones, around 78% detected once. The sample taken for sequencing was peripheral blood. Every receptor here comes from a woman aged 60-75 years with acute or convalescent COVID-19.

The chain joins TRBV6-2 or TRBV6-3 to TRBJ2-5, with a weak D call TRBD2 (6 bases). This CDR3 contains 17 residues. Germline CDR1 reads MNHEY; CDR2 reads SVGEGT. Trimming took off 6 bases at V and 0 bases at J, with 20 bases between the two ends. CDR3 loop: CASSVVWGETYQETQYF. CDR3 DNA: TGTGCCAGCAGCGTCGTATGGGGGGAGACGTACCAAGAGACCCAGTACTTC.

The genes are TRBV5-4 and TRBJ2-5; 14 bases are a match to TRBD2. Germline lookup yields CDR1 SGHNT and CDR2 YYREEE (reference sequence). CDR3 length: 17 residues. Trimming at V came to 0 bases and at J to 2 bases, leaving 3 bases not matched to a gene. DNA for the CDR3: TGTGCCAGCAGCTTGGGACTAGCGGGAGGGGCACAAGAGACCCAGTACTTC. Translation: CASSLGLAGGAQETQYF. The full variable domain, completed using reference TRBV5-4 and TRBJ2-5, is ETGVTQSPTHLIKTRGQQVTLRCSSQSGHNTVSWYQQALGQGPQFIFQYYREEENGRGNFPPRFSGLQFPNYSSELNVNALELDDSALYLCASSLGLAGGAQETQYFGPGTRLLVL.

The CDR3, as DNA: TGTGCCAGCAGCTCCCCCGTCGACACCTACAATGAGCAGTTCTTC. Translating gives CASSSPVDTYNEQFF. The chain employs TRBV7-9 and TRBJ2-1; D gene uncertain. The germline CDR1 and CDR2 sequences are SEHNR and FQNEAQ (reference sequence). The germline V and J ends were trimmed by 4 bases and 2 bases, with 12 bases remaining between them. This CDR3 has 15 residues.

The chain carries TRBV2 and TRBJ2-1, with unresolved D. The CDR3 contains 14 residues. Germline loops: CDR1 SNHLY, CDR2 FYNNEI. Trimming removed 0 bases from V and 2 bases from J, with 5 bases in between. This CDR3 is CASSEATAYNEQFF. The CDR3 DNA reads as TGTGCCAGCAGTGAAGCTACAGCCTACAATGAGCAGTTCTTC.

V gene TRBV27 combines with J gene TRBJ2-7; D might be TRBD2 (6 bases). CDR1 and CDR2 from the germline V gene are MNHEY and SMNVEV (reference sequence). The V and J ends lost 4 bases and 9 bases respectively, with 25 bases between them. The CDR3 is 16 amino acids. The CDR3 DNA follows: TGTGCCAGCAGTTCGGCGGGACTCATACCTCGCCTCAGGCAGTACTTC. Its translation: CASSSAGLIPRLRQYF.

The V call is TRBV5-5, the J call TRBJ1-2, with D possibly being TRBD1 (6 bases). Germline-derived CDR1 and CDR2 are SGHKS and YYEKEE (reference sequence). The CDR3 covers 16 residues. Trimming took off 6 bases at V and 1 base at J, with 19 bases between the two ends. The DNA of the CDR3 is TGTGCCAGCACCCTGAGGGGGGGCTGGGGTAACTATGGCTACACCTTC. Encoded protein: CASTLRGGWGNYGYTF.

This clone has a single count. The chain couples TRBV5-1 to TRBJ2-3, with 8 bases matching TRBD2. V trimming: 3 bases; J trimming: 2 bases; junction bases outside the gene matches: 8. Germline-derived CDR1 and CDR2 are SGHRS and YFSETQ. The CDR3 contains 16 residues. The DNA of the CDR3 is TGCGCCAGCAGCTCAGAACCTAGCGGGCCCACAGATACGCAGTATTTT. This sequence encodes CASSSEPSGPTDTQYF.

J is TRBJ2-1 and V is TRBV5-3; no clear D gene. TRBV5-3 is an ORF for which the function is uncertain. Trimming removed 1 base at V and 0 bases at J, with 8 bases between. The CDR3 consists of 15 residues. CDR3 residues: CARSLLAVSYNEQFF. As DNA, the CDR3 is TGTGCCAGAAGCTTGCTCGCGGTCTCCTACAATGAGCAGTTCTTC.

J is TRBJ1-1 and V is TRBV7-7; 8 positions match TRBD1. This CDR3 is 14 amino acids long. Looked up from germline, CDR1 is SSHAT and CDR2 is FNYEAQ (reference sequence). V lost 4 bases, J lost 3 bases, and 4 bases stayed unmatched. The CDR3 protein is CASSSGTGDTEAFF. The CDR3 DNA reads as TGTGCCAGCAGCTCCGGGACAGGAGACACTGAAGCTTTCTTT.

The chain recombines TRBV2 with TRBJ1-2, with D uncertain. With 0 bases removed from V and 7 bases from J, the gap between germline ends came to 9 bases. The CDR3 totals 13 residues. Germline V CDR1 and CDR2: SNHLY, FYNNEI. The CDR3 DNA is TGTGCCAGCAGTGAAGCACCTGAGGGTGGCTACACCTTC. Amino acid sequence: CASSEAPEGGYTF. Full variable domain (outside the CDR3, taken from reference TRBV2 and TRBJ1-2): EPEVTQTPSHQVTQMGQEVILRCVPISNHLYFYWYRQILGQKVEFLVSFYNNEISEKSEIFDDQFSVERPDGSNFTLKIRSTKLEDSAMYFCASSEAPEGGYTFGSGTRLTVV.

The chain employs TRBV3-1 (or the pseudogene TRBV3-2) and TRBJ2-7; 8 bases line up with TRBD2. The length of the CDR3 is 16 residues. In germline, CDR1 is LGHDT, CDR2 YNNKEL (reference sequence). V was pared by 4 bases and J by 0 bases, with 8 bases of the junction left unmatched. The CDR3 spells CASSPLASGFSYEQYF. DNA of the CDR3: TGTGCCAGCAGCCCCTTGGCTAGCGGGTTCTCCTACGAGCAGTACTTC.

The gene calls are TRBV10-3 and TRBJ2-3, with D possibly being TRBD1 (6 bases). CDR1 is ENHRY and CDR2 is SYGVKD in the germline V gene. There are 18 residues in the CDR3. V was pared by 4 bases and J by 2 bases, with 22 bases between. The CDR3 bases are TGTGCCATCAGTGGGAGCCCCGGGACACCGGCACCCACAGATACGCAGTATTTT. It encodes CAISGSPGTPAPTDTQYF.

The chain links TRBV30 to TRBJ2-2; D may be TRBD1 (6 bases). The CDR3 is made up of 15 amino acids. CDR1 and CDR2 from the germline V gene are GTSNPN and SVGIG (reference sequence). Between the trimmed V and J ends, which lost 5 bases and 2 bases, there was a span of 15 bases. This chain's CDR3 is CAWGLGTPNTGELFF. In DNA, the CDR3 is TGTGCCTGGGGGCTCGGGACACCCAACACCGGGGAGCTGTTTTTT. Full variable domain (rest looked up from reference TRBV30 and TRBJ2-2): SQTIHQWPATLVQPVGSPLSLECTVEGTSNPNLYWYRQAAGRGLQLLFYSVGIGQISSEVPQNLSASRPQDRQFILSSKKLLLSDSGFYLCAWGLGTPNTGELFFGEGSRLTVL.

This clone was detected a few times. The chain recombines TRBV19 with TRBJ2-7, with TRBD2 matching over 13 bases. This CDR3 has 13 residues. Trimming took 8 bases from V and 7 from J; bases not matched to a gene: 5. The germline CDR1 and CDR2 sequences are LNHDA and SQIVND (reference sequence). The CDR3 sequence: CASRLAGGLEQYF. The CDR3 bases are TGTGCCAGTCGACTAGCGGGAGGATTGGAGCAGTACTTC.

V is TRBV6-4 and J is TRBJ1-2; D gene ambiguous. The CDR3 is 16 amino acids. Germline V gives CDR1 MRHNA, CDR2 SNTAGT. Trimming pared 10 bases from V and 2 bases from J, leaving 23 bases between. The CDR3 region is CATPGEIQFVNYGYTF. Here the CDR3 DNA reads TGTGCCACCCCCGGGGAGATCCAGTTCGTCAACTATGGCTACACCTTC.

CDR3 coding DNA: TGCAGTGCGGGCGGGTTGTACGAGCAGTACTTC. Its translation is CSAGGLYEQYF. This rearrangement joins TRBV20-1 to TRBJ2-7; possibly TRBD2 for D (5 bases). The CDR3 has 11 amino acids. From germline, CDR1 is DFQATT and CDR2 SNEGSKA (reference sequence). The V gene lost 6 bases and the J gene lost 4 bases, with 10 bases spanning the gap.

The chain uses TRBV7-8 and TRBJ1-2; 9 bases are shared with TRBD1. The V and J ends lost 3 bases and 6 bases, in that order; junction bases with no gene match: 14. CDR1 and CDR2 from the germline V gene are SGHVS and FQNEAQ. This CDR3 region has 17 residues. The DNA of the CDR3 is TGTGCCAGCAGCTTTGGGGTTTGGGGACAGGGAACGAATGGCTACACCTTC. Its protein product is CASSFGVWGQGTNGYTF.

CDR3 residues: CASSLTRENSPLHF. CDR3 in DNA: TGTGCCAGCAGCCTGACACGGGAGAATTCACCCCTCCACTTT. This chain uses TRBV6-6 with TRBJ1-6, with no clear D. This CDR3 contains 14 residues. Germline CDR1 MNHNY, CDR2 SVGAGI (reference sequence). V was shortened by 6 bases and J by 7 bases, with 13 bases between the two germline ends.

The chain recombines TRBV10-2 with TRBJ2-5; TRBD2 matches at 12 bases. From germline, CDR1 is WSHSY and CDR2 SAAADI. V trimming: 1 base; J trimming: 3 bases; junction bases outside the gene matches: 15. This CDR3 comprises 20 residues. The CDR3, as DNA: TGCGCCAGCAGTGAGTTGGGGCTAGCGGGAGGGCCCGGGAGCGAAGAGACCCAGTACTTC. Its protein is CASSELGLAGGPGSEETQYF.

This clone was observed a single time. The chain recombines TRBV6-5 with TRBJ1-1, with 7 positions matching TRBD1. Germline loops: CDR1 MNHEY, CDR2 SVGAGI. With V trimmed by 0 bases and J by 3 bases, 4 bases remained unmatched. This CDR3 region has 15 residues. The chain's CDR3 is CASSYSGQPDTEAFF. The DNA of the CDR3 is TGTGCCAGCAGTTACTCGGGACAGCCAGACACTGAAGCTTTCTTT.

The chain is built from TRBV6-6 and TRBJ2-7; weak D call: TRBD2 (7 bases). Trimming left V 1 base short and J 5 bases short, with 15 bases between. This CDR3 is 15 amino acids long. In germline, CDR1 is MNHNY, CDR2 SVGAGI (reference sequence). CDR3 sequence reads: CASSYLRGGWDEQYF. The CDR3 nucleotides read TGTGCCAGCAGTTACTTAAGGGGGGGCTGGGACGAGCAGTACTTC.

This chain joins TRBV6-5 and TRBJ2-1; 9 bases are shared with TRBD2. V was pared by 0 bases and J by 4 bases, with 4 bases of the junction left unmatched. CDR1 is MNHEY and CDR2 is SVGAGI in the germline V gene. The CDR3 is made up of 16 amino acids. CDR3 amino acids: CASSYSGGRGYNEQFF. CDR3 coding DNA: TGTGCCAGCAGTTACTCAGGCGGGAGGGGTTACAATGAGCAGTTCTTC.